The T cell receptor (beta chain) under discussion was sequenced for a study of T cell responses to AZD1222 COVID-19 vaccine. Some clones are missing from TCRdb's copy, which holds only in-frame ones; the method was immunoSEQ multiplex PCR. The sample yields around 200,000 clones, approximately 95% seen once. The germline V gene encodes CDR1 LNHDA and CDR2 SQIVND (reference sequence). CDR3 size: 15 residues. Trimming pared 0 bases from V and 5 bases from J, leaving 13 bases between. This clone was seen just once. This chain uses TRBV19 with TRBJ1-1, with a tentative D call TRBD1 (6 bases). The sequence derives from an adult in good health. The source material was peripheral blood, sampled on day 0 of AZD1222 vaccination. As DNA, the CDR3 is TGTGCCAGTAGTATAGACGGCAGGGGACGGACTGAAGCTTTCTTT. Translation gives CASSIDGRGRTEAFF.